The subject of this entry is one T cell receptor (beta chain). It lacks a known antigen. Base qualities are not at hand, and no much larger clone is one base apart. CDR1 and CDR2 were assigned from the germline V gene (reference sequence) as LNHDA and SQIVND. For this chain, trimming is 5 bases at the V end and 0 bases at the J end, and the number of junction bases without a gene match is 13. The CDR3 starts with the cysteine, ends with the phenylalanine, and has 18 residues. Only the CDR3 region is kept as DNA, spanning 54 bases read in frame from base 1. This record belongs to a study of lymphopenia after photon versus proton radiotherapy (dated 2019 in TCRdb). About the full investigation: Photon and proton radiation therapy were compared by the study for their immunological effects in patients with gastrointestinal tumors who developed high-grade lymphopenia. The 15 to 25 patients in the cohort had gastrointestinal tumors, were treated with either photon or proton therapy, and subsequently developed lymphopenia. The goal of the study was to describe how the two radiation modalities differ in their effects on the immune system. The research as a whole found: Proton-treated patients stayed relatively stable during treatment, while photon-treated patients lost naive T cells and TCR diversity and gained effector/memory populations. After the lymphocyte count nadir, repertoires from photon-treated patients showed oligoclonal expansion, particularly of CD8+ Temra cells, and this expansion drove the decline in diversity. The survival association was assessed only in patients who died, and the authors presented better survival with proton therapy as a possibility rather than a demonstrated result. Across the cohort, a larger post-nadir drop in TCR diversity was inversely correlated with overall survival time among patients who died.

Library creation used the immunoSEQ multiplex PCR assay. T cell repertoires were profiled with deep sequencing of rearranged TCR beta loci together with multiparametric flow cytometry. TCRdb holds this immuneACCESS table with in-frame rearrangements only. Some clones are missing; in checked studies, unresolved V genes explain under half, and the rest has no known cause. For this sample the table gives about 30,000 clones, of which about nine tenths were detected only once. The ten top clones hold approximately 6.5% of the sample. Sequencing used peripheral blood, obtained from a patient treated with photon-based radiotherapy. The rearranged segments are TRBV19 and TRBJ1-5, with 7 bases in between that match TRBD1. This sequence was found in a woman aged 50 to 60 with pancreatic cancer. The CDR3 amino acid sequence is: CASSPWLGTDYSNQPQHF. The DNA sequence is TGTGCCAGTAGTCCCTGGCTCGGGACAGACTATAGCAATCAGCCCCAGCATTTT. Where the CDR3 stops, the reference TRBV19 and TRBJ1-5 genes take over; the full variable domain is DGGITQSPKYLFRKEGQNVTLSCEQNLNHDAMYWYRQDPGQGLRLIYYSQIVNDFQKGDIAEGYSVSREKKESFPLTVTSAQKNPTAFYLCASSPWLGTDYSNQPQHFGDGTRLSIL.